Listed below are T cell receptor beta chains from one sample, sequenced in a study of blood T cell repertoires in COVID-19. Using immunoSEQ multiplex PCR, the repertoire was profiled, and TCRdb retains in-frame clones only, with some absent. The table lists approximately 190,000 clones, roughly 80% of them singletons. The sample consisted of peripheral blood. The receptors come from a man aged 25-40 years with active or convalescent COVID-19. CDR3s include the opening cysteine and the closing phenylalanine or tryptophan. The D gene is left open where the match is weak. Size is omitted from some rows. Given values are once, few, many or a class for expanded clones.

j_call,v_call,d_call,clone_size,cdr3_nt,cdr3_aa
TRBJ1-2,TRBV3-1/TRBV3-2,-,-,TGTGCCAGCAGCCAACCGAGGGACATAACTAACTATGGCTACACCTTC,CASSQPRDITNYGYTF
TRBJ2-2,TRBV7-9,TRBD1,-,TGTGCCAGCAGCTCGCTCGGACAGGGCACCGGGGAGCTGTTTTTT,CASSSLGQGTGELFF
TRBJ2-1,TRBV11-2,-,-,TGTGCCAGCAGTCCAGATACAGGGAACTACAATGAGCAGTTCTTC,CASSPDTGNYNEQFF
TRBJ1-4,TRBV25-1,-,-,TGTGCCAGCAGTCCTCATGGGGGGAATGAAAAACTGTTTTTT,CASSPHGGNEKLFF
TRBJ1-2,TRBV6-4,-,once,TGTGCCAGCAGTGTCCGCAGGGGAGAGGGCTACACCTTC,CASSVRRGEGYTF
TRBJ1-5,TRBV3-1/TRBV3-2,TRBD1,-,TGTGCCAGCAGCCAAGACAGGGGGCATGGACAGCCCCAGCATTTT,CASSQDRGHGQPQHF
TRBJ1-4,TRBV6-5,-,-,TGTGCCAGCAGCCCACAGGAGAATGAAAAACTGTTTTTT,CASSPQENEKLFF
TRBJ1-2,TRBV15,-,-,TGTGCCGCACCAGGTAGGGGGAACTATGGCTACACCTTC,CAAPGRGNYGYTF
TRBJ1-6,TRBV4-2,-,-,TGTGCCAGCAGCCACGCTAACGATCTGGGGTCGGGAATTTCACCCCTCCACTTT,CASSHANDLGSGISPLHF
TRBJ2-1,TRBV6-5,TRBD1,-,TGTGCCTCAGGGGGCTACAATGAGCAGTTCTTC,CASGGYNEQFF
TRBJ2-1,TRBV5-1,TRBD2,-,TGCGCCAGCACCTTCGGACTAGTAGAGAATGAGCAGTTCTTC,CASTFGLVENEQFF
TRBJ1-5,TRBV6-5,-,few,TGTGCCAGCAGACCTCAGGGTAGGCAGCCCCAGCATTTT,CASRPQGRQPQHF
TRBJ2-7,TRBV19,-,-,TGTGCCAGTAGTATACAGGGTGGGTCTCCCTACGAGCAGTACTTC,CASSIQGGSPYEQYF
TRBJ1-5,TRBV28,-,-,TGTGCCAGCAGACTAGCATATAGCAATCAGCCCCAGCATTTT,CASRLAYSNQPQHF
TRBJ2-4,TRBV20-1,-,-,TGCAGTGCTAGTCCGTCCGTAGCCAAAAACATTCAGTACTTC,CSASPSVAKNIQYF
TRBJ2-1,TRBV7-2,TRBD2,-,TGTGCCAGCAGCGCACTAGCGGGGAATGAGCAGTTCTTC,CASSALAGNEQFF
TRBJ1-1,TRBV30,-,few,TGTGCCTGGACCGTCCTCGGACCGGGGACTGAAGCTTTCTTT,CAWTVLGPGTEAFF
TRBJ2-3,TRBV5-1,-,-,TGCGCCAGCAGCTTAGCGGATAGCACAGATACGCAGTATTTT,CASSLADSTDTQYF
TRBJ1-2,TRBV30,-,-,TGTGCCTGGAGTGTACCCCTTCAGGGTAATTATGGCTACACCTTC,CAWSVPLQGNYGYTF
TRBJ1-2,TRBV5-8,-,-,TGTGCCAGCAGCTTGGACAGGGCTCCCTCCGGCTACACCTTC,CASSLDRAPSGYTF
TRBJ1-2,TRBV27,TRBD1,-,TGTGCCACCGCGCCCGGGACAGCCAACTATGGCTACACCTTC,CATAPGTANYGYTF
TRBJ2-3,TRBV7-9,-,-,TGTGCCAGCAGCCCGGAGAAGCGATTCACAGATACGCAGTATTTT,CASSPEKRFTDTQYF
TRBJ2-1,TRBV2,TRBD2,-,TGTGCCAGCAGACCTACTAGCGGAGCTGAGCAGTTCTTC,CASRPTSGAEQFF
TRBJ2-3,TRBV19,TRBD2,-,TGTGCCAGTGAGTCTAGCGGGGTTAGCACAGATACGCAGTATTTT,CASESSGVSTDTQYF
TRBJ2-2,TRBV28,TRBD1,-,TGTGCCAGCAGCCTGGCGACAGGGACGGGCGGGGAGCTGTTTTTT,CASSLATGTGGELFF
TRBJ1-5,TRBV6-2/TRBV6-3,TRBD1,-,TGTGCCAGCAGTTGGGGTGGACAGGGCCTAAGCAATCAGCCCCAGCATTTT,CASSWGGQGLSNQPQHF
TRBJ1-6,TRBV18,TRBD1,-,TGTGCCAGCTCACCACGGAGGGGGCAGGGGGATTCACCCCTCCACTTT,CASSPRRGQGDSPLHF
TRBJ2-1,TRBV3-1/TRBV3-2,TRBD2,once,TGTGCCAGCAGCCTTAGCGGGAGGGCTGCGTTCTTC,CASSLSGRAAFF